A selection of T cell receptor beta chains follows, all from one sample in a study of CD8+CD57+ T cells in acquired aplastic anemia. MiXCR, applied by TCRdb to the reads, yields one record per CDR3 protein. The data contain around 200,000 distinct CDR3 sequences, roughly 63% of them singletons. Sequences were obtained from sorted CD4+, CD8+, or CD8+CD57+ T cells (not recorded which) from PBMCs. Receptor source: a human donor with aplastic anemia. Each CDR3 is given with its conserved first and last residue. The D gene is left open where the match is weak. A row's size may be missing; if present it is once, few, many or a size class.

J gene: TRBJ2-1
clone size: NA
V gene: TRBV29-1
D gene: TRBD2
CDR3 protein: CSVRLAAYNEQFF
CDR3 DNA: TGCAGCGTTAGGCTAGCGGCCTACAATGAGCAGTTCTTC

J gene: TRBJ1-1
clone size: NA
V gene: TRBV20-1
D gene: TRBD1
CDR3 protein: CSAEDWSQGESEAFF
CDR3 DNA: TGCAGTGCGGAAGACTGGAGCCAGGGGGAATCTGAAGCTTTCTTT

J gene: TRBJ1-5
clone size: many
V gene: TRBV7-8
D gene: TRBD1
CDR3 protein: CASSLAFGTGNRLTSNQPQHF
CDR3 DNA: TGTGCCAGCAGCTTAGCCTTCGGGACAGGGAATCGGCTGACTAGCAATCAGCCCCAGCATTTT

J gene: TRBJ1-1
clone size: NA
V gene: TRBV10-3
D gene: NA
CDR3 protein: CAIRSGEGMNTEAFF
CDR3 DNA: TGTGCCATCAGGTCAGGCGAAGGGATGAACACTGAAGCTTTCTTT

J gene: TRBJ2-7
clone size: NA
V gene: TRBV7-2
D gene: NA
CDR3 protein: CASSQLVGSSYEQYF
CDR3 DNA: TGCGCCAGCAGCCAACTGGTCGGGAGCTCCTACGAGCAGTACTTC

J gene: TRBJ2-3
clone size: NA
V gene: TRBV9
D gene: NA
CDR3 protein: CASSVDGTQYF
CDR3 DNA: TGTGCCAGCAGCGTAGACGGTACGCAGTATTTT

J gene: TRBJ2-3
clone size: many
V gene: TRBV10-1
D gene: TRBD2
CDR3 protein: CASSEEGLAPDTQYF
CDR3 DNA: TGCGCCAGCAGTGAGGAGGGACTAGCCCCAGATACGCAGTATTTT

J gene: TRBJ2-7
clone size: NA
V gene: TRBV10-2
D gene: TRBD2
CDR3 protein: CASSLGLADYEQYF
CDR3 DNA: TGCGCCAGCTCTTTGGGACTAGCGGACTACGAGCAGTACTTC

J gene: TRBJ1-5
clone size: NA
V gene: TRBV19
D gene: NA
CDR3 protein: CASPRKPQHF
CDR3 DNA: TGTGCCAGTCCTCGCAAGCCCCAGCATTTT

J gene: TRBJ2-7
clone size: few
V gene: TRBV27
D gene: NA
CDR3 protein: CASSLQGSGSYEQYF
CDR3 DNA: TGTGCCAGCAGTTTGCAAGGGTCGGGGTCCTACGAGCAGTACTTC

J gene: TRBJ2-2
clone size: NA
V gene: TRBV19
D gene: TRBD2
CDR3 protein: CASSLLAGEGGELFF
CDR3 DNA: TGTGCCAGTAGTCTTCTAGCGGGAGAGGGCGGGGAGCTGTTTTTT

J gene: TRBJ2-1
clone size: many
V gene: TRBV29-1
D gene: TRBD2
CDR3 protein: CSVAGGDDSNEQFF
CDR3 DNA: TGCAGCGTCGCCGGGGGGGATGATAGCAATGAGCAGTTCTTC

J gene: TRBJ1-4
clone size: NA
V gene: TRBV10-3
D gene: NA
CDR3 protein: CAIREGTGSREKLFF
CDR3 DNA: TGTGCCATCAGGGAAGGGACGGGATCGCGTGAAAAACTGTTTTTT

J gene: TRBJ2-7
clone size: NA
V gene: TRBV20-1
D gene: TRBD2
CDR3 protein: CSAPIGTRGSEQYF
CDR3 DNA: TGCAGTGCTCCCATCGGGACTAGGGGGAGCGAGCAGTACTTC

J gene: TRBJ2-7
clone size: NA
V gene: TRBV10-3
D gene: NA
CDR3 protein: CAISDYDRTPYEQYF
CDR3 DNA: TGTGCCATCAGTGACTACGACAGGACTCCCTACGAGCAGTACTTC

J gene: TRBJ1-2
clone size: NA
V gene: TRBV6-5
D gene: NA
CDR3 protein: CASSGRQSGNYGYTF
CDR3 DNA: TGTGCCAGCAGTGGAAGGCAGTCTGGTAACTATGGCTACACCTTC

J gene: TRBJ2-4
clone size: NA
V gene: TRBV20-1
D gene: TRBD1
CDR3 protein: CSAEGQGAAKNIQYF
CDR3 DNA: TGCAGTGCGGAGGGACAGGGGGCAGCCAAAAACATTCAGTACTTC

J gene: TRBJ1-1
clone size: NA
V gene: TRBV15
D gene: NA
CDR3 protein: CATSRVDGADTEAFF
CDR3 DNA: TGTGCCACCAGCAGAGTGGACGGGGCCGACACTGAAGCTTTCTTT

J gene: TRBJ2-7
clone size: NA
V gene: TRBV15
D gene: NA
CDR3 protein: CATSQGGTASIYGQYF
CDR3 DNA: TGTGCCACCAGCCAAGGAGGGACAGCTTCTATCTACGGGCAGTACTTC

J gene: TRBJ1-1
clone size: NA
V gene: TRBV20-1
D gene: TRBD1
CDR3 protein: CSANDRGEAFF
CDR3 DNA: TGCAGTGCCAATGACAGGGGTGAGGCTTTCTTT

J gene: TRBJ2-7
clone size: once
V gene: TRBV9
D gene: NA
CDR3 protein: CASSVASTETYEQYF
CDR3 DNA: TGTGCCAGCAGCGTAGCCTCAACGGAAACCTACGAGCAGTACTTC

J gene: TRBJ2-3
clone size: NA
V gene: TRBV9
D gene: TRBD2
CDR3 protein: CASSLSGGLTDTQYF
CDR3 DNA: TGTGCCAGCAGCTTGAGCGGGGGGCTCACAGATACGCAGTATTTT

J gene: TRBJ2-6
clone size: many
V gene: TRBV5-4
D gene: TRBD1
CDR3 protein: CAGNRGLSGANVLTF
CDR3 DNA: TGTGCCGGAAATAGGGGGCTATCTGGGGCCAACGTCCTGACTTTC

J gene: TRBJ1-6
clone size: NA
V gene: TRBV7-3
D gene: NA
CDR3 protein: CASSSEGSAPLHF
CDR3 DNA: TGTGCCAGCAGCTCTGAGGGATCGGCACCCCTCCACTTT

J gene: TRBJ1-4
clone size: many
V gene: TRBV5-1
D gene: TRBD1
CDR3 protein: CASSYRDRGFANEKLFF
CDR3 DNA: TGCGCCAGCAGCTACCGGGACAGGGGTTTTGCTAATGAAAAACTGTTTTTT

J gene: TRBJ2-7
clone size: NA
V gene: TRBV5-1
D gene: TRBD1
CDR3 protein: CASDRVYEQYF
CDR3 DNA: TGTGCCAGCGACAGGGTCTACGAGCAGTACTTC

J gene: TRBJ1-2
clone size: NA
V gene: TRBV7-2
D gene: TRBD1
CDR3 protein: CASSEGAVRGYTF
CDR3 DNA: TGTGCCAGCAGCGAGGGGGCGGTTCGCGGCTACACCTTC

J gene: TRBJ2-2
clone size: many
V gene: TRBV11-3
D gene: NA
CDR3 protein: CASSLPRGRHTGELFF
CDR3 DNA: TGTGCCAGCAGCTTACCGCGGGGACGCCACACCGGGGAGCTGTTTTTT

J gene: TRBJ1-6
clone size: few
V gene: TRBV20-1
D gene: NA
CDR3 protein: CSASAGGNSPLHF
CDR3 DNA: TGCAGTGCTAGTGCGGGGGGGAATTCACCCCTCCACTTT

J gene: TRBJ2-3
clone size: few
V gene: TRBV7-8
D gene: TRBD1
CDR3 protein: CASSLGQGRTDTQYF
CDR3 DNA: TGTGCCAGCAGCTTGGGACAGGGAAGGACAGATACGCAGTATTTT

J gene: TRBJ2-3
clone size: once
V gene: TRBV7-3
D gene: NA
CDR3 protein: CASSKSGHSTDTQYF
CDR3 DNA: TGTGCCAGCAGCAAAAGCGGACATAGCACAGATACGCAGTATTTT

J gene: TRBJ1-1
clone size: NA
V gene: TRBV12-3/TRBV12-4
D gene: NA
CDR3 protein: CASSISDWLNTEAFF
CDR3 DNA: TGTGCCAGCAGTATTTCTGACTGGCTGAACACTGAAGCTTTCTTT

J gene: TRBJ2-3
clone size: NA
V gene: TRBV7-2
D gene: NA
CDR3 protein: CASSLASGWQVSTDTQYF
CDR3 DNA: TGTGCCAGCAGCTTAGCCAGTGGTTGGCAGGTTAGCACAGATACGCAGTATTTT

J gene: TRBJ1-6
clone size: NA
V gene: TRBV7-9
D gene: TRBD1
CDR3 protein: CASSSSGTGDSNSPLHF
CDR3 DNA: TGTGCCAGCAGCTCCTCAGGGACAGGCGACTCTAATTCACCCCTCCACTTT

J gene: TRBJ2-7
clone size: NA
V gene: TRBV2
D gene: TRBD1
CDR3 protein: CATRQGSSLVGQYF
CDR3 DNA: TGTGCCACCAGACAGGGGAGTTCACTAGTCGGGCAGTACTTC

J gene: TRBJ1-1
clone size: once
V gene: TRBV29-1
D gene: NA
CDR3 protein: CSVWQGGTEAFF
CDR3 DNA: TGCAGCGTTTGGCAGGGAGGGACTGAAGCTTTCTTT

J gene: TRBJ1-1
clone size: NA
V gene: TRBV2
D gene: TRBD1
CDR3 protein: CASRQDRDTEAFF
CDR3 DNA: TGTGCCAGCAGACAGGACAGGGACACTGAAGCTTTCTTT

J gene: TRBJ2-7
clone size: NA
V gene: TRBV4-2
D gene: NA
CDR3 protein: CASSWGLYEQYF
CDR3 DNA: TGTGCCAGCAGCTGGGGCCTTTACGAGCAGTACTTC

J gene: TRBJ1-2
clone size: many
V gene: TRBV15
D gene: NA
CDR3 protein: CATSRGRDRNYGYTF
CDR3 DNA: TGTGCCACCAGCAGAGGCAGAGATCGTAACTATGGCTACACCTTC

J gene: TRBJ2-2
clone size: many
V gene: TRBV7-3
D gene: TRBD1
CDR3 protein: CASSRLGTANTGELFF
CDR3 DNA: TGTGCCAGCAGCCGCCTGGGGACAGCGAACACCGGGGAGCTGTTTTTT

J gene: TRBJ1-1
clone size: NA
V gene: TRBV20-1
D gene: NA
CDR3 protein: CSARSGDVPPEAFF
CDR3 DNA: TGCAGTGCTAGAAGCGGAGACGTCCCCCCTGAAGCTTTCTTT